The 3 T cell receptor beta chains presented below share a single source sample, sequenced in a study of Ad26.COV2.S vaccination and SARS-CoV-2 variants. The assay was immunoSEQ multiplex PCR, and TCRdb's table has in-frame clones only and misses some. The sample records 380,000 or so clones, around nine tenths being singletons. Treatment reported: about 20 received Ad26.COV2.S at low or high dose, single or two shots; about 5 received placebo; per-sample allocation not given. Collection of the samples took place on day 63 after the first injection of vaccine or placebo. The specimen was peripheral blood, collected in a trial of Ad26.COV2.S vaccine versus placebo. These TCRs come from a person aged 18 to 59 who received the Ad26.COV2.S COVID-19 vaccine or a placebo.

This clone has more than one count but fewer than ten. This chain links TRBV6-4 with TRBJ1-1; D is uncertain. CDR1 is MRHNA, CDR2 SNTAGT, per germline. CDR3 length: 13 residues. V shed 4 bases and J shed 0 bases, with 6 bases lying between them. For the CDR3, the DNA is TGTGCCAGCAGTGTAGGGATGAACACTGAAGCTTTCTTT. This gives the protein CASSVGMNTEAFF.

The chain couples TRBV7-2 to TRBJ1-2; D not resolved. Trimming removed 1 base from V and 6 bases from J, with 12 bases in between. The germline CDR1 and CDR2 sequences are SGHTA and FQGNSA. The CDR3 is 14 amino acids. CDR3: CASSLVPIGHGYTF. As DNA, the CDR3 is TGTGCCAGCAGCTTAGTCCCCATAGGGCATGGCTACACCTTC. Combining the CDR3 with reference TRBV7-2 and TRBJ1-2 gives the whole variable domain GAGVSQSPSNKVTEKGKDVELRCDPISGHTALYWYRQSLGQGLEFLIYFQGNSAPDKSGLPSDRFSAERTGGSVSTLTIQRTQQEDSAVYLCASSLVPIGHGYTFGSGTRLTVV.

CDR3 DNA: TGTGCCAGCAGTTACACCGGGACCGATACGCAGTATTTT. It yields the protein CASSYTGTDTQYF. The chain employs TRBV6-2 or TRBV6-3 and TRBJ2-3, with D tentatively TRBD1 or TRBD2 (5 bases each). V was cut by 2 bases and J by 6 bases, with 9 bases left in between. Germline-derived CDR1 and CDR2 are MNHEY and SVGEGT. The CDR3 extends over 13 amino acids.